This T cell receptor beta chain was documented in a study of cytomegalovirus exposure and HLA in healthy donors. Notes on the study in general: CMV antigen specificity of three CMV-associated chains was confirmed in vitro.

This CDR3 is 15 amino acids long. The V gene lost 4 bases and the J gene lost 5 bases, with 17 bases spanning the gap. Per the germline V gene, CDR1 is LNHDA and CDR2 is SQIVND (reference sequence). It was with 60 Vbeta and 13 Jbeta primers that the PCR ran. Assay: immunoSEQ multiplex PCR; the TCRdb copy retains only in-frame clones and omits some. Of about 170,000 clones listed, around 72% were seen once; the top ten hold approximately 6.9%. Comments on this clone: Its matching antigen is unknown.

The specimen sequenced was PBMCs. The J gene is TRBJ2-5, the V gene TRBV19; tentative D call: TRBD1 (6 bases). This receptor was identified in a man aged 40-50 years in good health and CMV-seropositive. CDR3 nucleotide sequence: TGTGCCAGTAGTACCGGGGCCCAGGGGAGCGAGACCCAGTACTTC. Residues: CASSTGAQGSETQYF.